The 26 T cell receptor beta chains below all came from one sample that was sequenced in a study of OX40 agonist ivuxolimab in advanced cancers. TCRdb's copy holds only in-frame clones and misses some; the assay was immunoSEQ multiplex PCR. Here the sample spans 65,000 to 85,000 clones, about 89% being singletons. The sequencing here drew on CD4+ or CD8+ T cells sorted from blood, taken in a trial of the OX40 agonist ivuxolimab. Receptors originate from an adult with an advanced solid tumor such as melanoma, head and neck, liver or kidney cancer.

CDR3 amino acids: CASSITGQHTGELFF. CDR3 DNA sequence: TGTGCCAGCAGCATTACGGGACAGCACACCGGGGAGCTGTTTTTT. This chain uses TRBV11-2 with TRBJ2-2; 7 bases match TRBD1. CDR3 length: 15 residues. V shed 5 bases, J shed 3 bases, and the junction held 6 bases outside the gene matches. Germline values: CDR1 SGHAT, CDR2 FQNNGV.

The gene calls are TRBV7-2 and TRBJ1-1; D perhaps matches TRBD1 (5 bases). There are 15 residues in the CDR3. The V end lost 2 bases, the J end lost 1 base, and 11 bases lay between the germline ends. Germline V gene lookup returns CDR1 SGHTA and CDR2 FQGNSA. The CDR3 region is CASSLRGRPNTEAFF. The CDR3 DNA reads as TGTGCCAGCAGCTTAAGGGGAAGACCGAACACTGAAGCTTTCTTT. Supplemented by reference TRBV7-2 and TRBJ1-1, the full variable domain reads GAGVSQSPSNKVTEKGKDVELRCDPISGHTALYWYRQSLGQGLEFLIYFQGNSAPDKSGLPSDRFSAERTGGSVSTLTIQRTQQEDSAVYLCASSLRGRPNTEAFFGQGTRLTVV.

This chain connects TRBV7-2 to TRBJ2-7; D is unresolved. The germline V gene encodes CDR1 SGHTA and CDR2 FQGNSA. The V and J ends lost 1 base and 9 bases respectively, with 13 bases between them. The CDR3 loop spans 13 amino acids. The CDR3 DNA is TGTGCCAGCAGCTTAGGGCCAGATCGTGGGCAGTACTTC. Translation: CASSLGPDRGQYF.

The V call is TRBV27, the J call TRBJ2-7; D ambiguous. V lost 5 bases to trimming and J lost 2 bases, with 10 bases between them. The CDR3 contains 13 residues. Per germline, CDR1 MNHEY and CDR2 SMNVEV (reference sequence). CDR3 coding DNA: TGTGCCAGCAGTCTCCAACCCCCCTACGAGCAGTACTTC. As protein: CASSLQPPYEQYF.

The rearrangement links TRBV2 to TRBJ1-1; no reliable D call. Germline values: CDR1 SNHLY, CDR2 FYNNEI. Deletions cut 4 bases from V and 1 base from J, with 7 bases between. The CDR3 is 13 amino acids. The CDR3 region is CASSAVRNTEAFF. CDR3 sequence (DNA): TGTGCCAGCAGTGCCGTCCGGAACACTGAAGCTTTCTTT.

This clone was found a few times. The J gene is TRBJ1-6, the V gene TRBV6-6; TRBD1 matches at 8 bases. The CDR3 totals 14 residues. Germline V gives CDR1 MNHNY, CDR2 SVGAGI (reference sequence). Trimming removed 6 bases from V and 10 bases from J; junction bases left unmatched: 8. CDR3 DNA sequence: TGTGCCAGCAGCTGGACAGGGCCTTTCTCACCCCTCCACTTT. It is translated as CASSWTGPFSPLHF.

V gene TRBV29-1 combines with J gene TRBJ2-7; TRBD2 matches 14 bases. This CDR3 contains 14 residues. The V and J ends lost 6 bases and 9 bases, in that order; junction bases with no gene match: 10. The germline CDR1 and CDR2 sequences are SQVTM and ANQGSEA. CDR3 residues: CSVEGLAGASGQYF. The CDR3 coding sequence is TGCAGCGTCGAGGGACTAGCGGGAGCCTCGGGGCAGTACTTC.

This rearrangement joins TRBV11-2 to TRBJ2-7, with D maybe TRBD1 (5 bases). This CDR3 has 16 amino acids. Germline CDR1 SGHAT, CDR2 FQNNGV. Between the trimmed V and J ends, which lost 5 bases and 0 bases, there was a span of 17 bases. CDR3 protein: CASSPLRGRNSYEQYF. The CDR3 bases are TGTGCCAGCAGCCCCTTAAGGGGCCGAAACTCCTACGAGCAGTACTTC. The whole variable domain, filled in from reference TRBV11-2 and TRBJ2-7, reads EAGVAQSPRYKIIEKRQSVAFWCNPISGHATLYWYQQILGQGPKLLIQFQNNGVVDDSQLPKDRFSAERLKGVDSTLKIQPAKLEDSAVYLCASSPLRGRNSYEQYFGPGTRLTVT.

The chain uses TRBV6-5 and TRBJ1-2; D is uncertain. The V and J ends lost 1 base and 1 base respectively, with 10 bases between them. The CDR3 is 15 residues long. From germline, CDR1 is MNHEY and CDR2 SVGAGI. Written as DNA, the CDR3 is TGTGCCAGCAGTTACTTGGGCTATTATAACTATGGCTACACCTTC. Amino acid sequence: CASSYLGYYNYGYTF.

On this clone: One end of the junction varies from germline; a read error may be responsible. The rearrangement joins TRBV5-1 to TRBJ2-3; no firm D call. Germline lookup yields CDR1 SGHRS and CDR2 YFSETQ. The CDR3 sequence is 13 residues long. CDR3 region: CASSTHSRDTQYF. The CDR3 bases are TGCGCCAGCAGCACTCACAGCAGAGATACGCAGTATTTT.

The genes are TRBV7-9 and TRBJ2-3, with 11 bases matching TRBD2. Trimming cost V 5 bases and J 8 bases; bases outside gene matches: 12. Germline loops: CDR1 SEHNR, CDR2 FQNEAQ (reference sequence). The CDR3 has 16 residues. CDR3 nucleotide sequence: TGTGCCAGCAGCCCTCGACTAGCGGGGCGAAGCGGTACGCAGTATTTT. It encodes CASSPRLAGRSGTQYF.

CDR3 in amino acids: CASSGQGTDTQYF. The CDR3 nucleotides read TGTGCCAGCAGCGGACAGGGCACAGATACGCAGTATTTT. The rearrangement links TRBV7-9 to TRBJ2-3, with 7 bases that match TRBD1. This CDR3 has 13 amino acids. The V gene's germline CDR1 is SEHNR and CDR2 FQNEAQ (reference sequence). With 5 bases clipped from V and 1 base from J, the junction kept 0 bases outside the gene matches. Full variable domain (outside the CDR3, taken from reference TRBV7-9 and TRBJ2-3): DTGVSQNPRHKITKRGQNVTFRCDPISEHNRLYWYRQTLGQGPEFLTYFQNEAQLEKSRLLSDRFSAERPKGSFSTLEIQRTEQGDSAMYLCASSGQGTDTQYFGPGTRLTVL.

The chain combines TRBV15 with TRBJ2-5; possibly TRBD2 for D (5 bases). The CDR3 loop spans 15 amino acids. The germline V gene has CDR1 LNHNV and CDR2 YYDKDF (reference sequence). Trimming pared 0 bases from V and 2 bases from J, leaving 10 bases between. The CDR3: CATSRDPTGQETQYF. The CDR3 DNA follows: TGTGCCACCAGCAGAGATCCGACGGGGCAAGAGACCCAGTACTTC.

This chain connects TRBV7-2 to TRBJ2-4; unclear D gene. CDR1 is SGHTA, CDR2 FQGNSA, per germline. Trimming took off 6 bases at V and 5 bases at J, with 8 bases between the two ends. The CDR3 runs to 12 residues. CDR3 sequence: CASSPPQNIQYF. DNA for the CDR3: TGTGCCAGCAGTCCCCCCCAAAACATTCAGTACTTC.

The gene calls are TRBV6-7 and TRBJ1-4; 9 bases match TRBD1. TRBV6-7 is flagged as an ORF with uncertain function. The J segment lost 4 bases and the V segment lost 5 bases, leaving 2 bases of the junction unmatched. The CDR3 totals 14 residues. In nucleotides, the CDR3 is TGTGCCAGCAGTCTGACAGGGGGTAATGAAAAACTGTTTTTT. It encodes CASSLTGGNEKLFF.

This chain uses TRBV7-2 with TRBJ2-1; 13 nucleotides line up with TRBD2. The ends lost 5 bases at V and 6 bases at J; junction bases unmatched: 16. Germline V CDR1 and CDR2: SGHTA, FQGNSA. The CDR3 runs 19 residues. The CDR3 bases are TGTGCCAGCAGCCCGCGATCCAGAATGGGACTAGCGGGAAGCAATGAGCAGTTCTTC. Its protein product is CASSPRSRMGLAGSNEQFF.

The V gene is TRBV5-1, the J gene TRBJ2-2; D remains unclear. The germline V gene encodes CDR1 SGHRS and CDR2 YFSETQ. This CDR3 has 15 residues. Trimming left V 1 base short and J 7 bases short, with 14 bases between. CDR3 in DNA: TGCGCCAGCAGCTTGCAACTAACTAACGGCGGGGAGCTGTTTTTT. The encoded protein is CASSLQLTNGGELFF.

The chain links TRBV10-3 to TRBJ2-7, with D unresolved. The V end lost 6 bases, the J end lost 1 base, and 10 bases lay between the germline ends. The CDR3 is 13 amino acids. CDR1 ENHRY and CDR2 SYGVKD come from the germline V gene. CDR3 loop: CAISRVGSYEQYF. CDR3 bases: TGTGCCATCAGCCGGGTGGGGTCCTACGAGCAGTACTTC.

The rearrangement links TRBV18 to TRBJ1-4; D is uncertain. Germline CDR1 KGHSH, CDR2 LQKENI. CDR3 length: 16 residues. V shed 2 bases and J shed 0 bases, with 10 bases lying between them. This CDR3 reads CASSPITAATNEKLFF. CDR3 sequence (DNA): TGTGCCAGCTCACCAATCACAGCTGCAACTAATGAAAAACTGTTTTTT.

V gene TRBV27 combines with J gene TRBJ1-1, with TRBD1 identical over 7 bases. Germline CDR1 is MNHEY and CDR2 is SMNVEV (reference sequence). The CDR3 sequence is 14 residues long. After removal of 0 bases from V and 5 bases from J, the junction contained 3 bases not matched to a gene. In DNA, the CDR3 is TGTGCCAGCAGTTTATCGAGGGGGCGAACTGAAGCTTTCTTT. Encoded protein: CASSLSRGRTEAFF.

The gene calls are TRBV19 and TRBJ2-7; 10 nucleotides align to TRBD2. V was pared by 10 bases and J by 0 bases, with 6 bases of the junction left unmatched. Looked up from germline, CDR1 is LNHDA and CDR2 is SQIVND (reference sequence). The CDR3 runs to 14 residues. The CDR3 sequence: CATKPSGSSYEQYF. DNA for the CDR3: TGTGCCACAAAGCCTAGCGGGAGCTCCTACGAGCAGTACTTC.

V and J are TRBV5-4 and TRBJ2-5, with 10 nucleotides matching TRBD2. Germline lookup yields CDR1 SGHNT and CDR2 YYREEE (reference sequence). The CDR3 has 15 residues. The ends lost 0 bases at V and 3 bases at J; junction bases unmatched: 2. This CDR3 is CASSLASGGEETQYF. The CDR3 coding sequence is TGTGCCAGCAGCTTGGCTAGCGGGGGAGAAGAGACCCAGTACTTC.

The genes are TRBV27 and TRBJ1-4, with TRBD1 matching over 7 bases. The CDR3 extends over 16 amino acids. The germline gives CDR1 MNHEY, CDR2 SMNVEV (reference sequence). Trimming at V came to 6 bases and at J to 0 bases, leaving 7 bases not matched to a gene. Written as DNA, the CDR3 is TGTGCCAGCAGGCGTGGAGGGACAGCAACTAATGAAAAACTGTTTTTT. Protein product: CASRRGGTATNEKLFF.

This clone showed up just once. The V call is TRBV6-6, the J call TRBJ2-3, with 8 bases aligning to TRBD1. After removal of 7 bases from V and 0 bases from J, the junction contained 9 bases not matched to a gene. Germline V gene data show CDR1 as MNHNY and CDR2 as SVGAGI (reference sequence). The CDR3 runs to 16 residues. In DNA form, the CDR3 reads TGTGCCAGCACCAACCGACAGGGGTCTAGCACAGATACGCAGTATTTT. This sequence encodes CASTNRQGSSTDTQYF.

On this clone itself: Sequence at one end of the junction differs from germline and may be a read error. For the CDR3, the DNA is TGTGCCAGCAGTTTATCCGCGAAGGGGATGGATTTT. It encodes CASSLSAKGMDF. The chain recombines TRBV28 with TRBJ2-3, with a possible D match to TRBD1 (5 bases). Per germline, CDR1 MDHEN and CDR2 SYDVKM. The CDR3 totals 12 residues.

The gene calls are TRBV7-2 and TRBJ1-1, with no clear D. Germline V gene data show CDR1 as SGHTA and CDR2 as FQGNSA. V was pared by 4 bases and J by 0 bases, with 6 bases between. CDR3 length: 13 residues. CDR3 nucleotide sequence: TGTGCCAGCAGCTCACGTCTGAACACTGAAGCTTTCTTT. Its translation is CASSSRLNTEAFF.